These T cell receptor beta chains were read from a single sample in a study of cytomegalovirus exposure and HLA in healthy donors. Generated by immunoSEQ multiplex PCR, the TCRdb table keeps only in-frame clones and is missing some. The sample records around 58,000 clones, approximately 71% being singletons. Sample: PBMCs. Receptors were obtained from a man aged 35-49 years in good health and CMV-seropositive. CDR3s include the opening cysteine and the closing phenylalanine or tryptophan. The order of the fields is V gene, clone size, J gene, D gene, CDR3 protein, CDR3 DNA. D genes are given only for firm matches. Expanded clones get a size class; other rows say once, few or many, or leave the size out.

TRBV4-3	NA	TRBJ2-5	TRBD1	CASSLTGGGEEETQYF	TGCGCCAGCAGCTTAACAGGGGGCGGGGAGGAAGAGACCCAGTACTTC
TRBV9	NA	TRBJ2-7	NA	CASSVEGLRSYEQYF	TGTGCCAGCAGCGTAGAGGGGTTACGGTCCTACGAGCAGTACTTC
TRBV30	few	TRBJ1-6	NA	CAWGIPRGISPLHF	TGTGCCTGGGGGATCCCGAGGGGGATTTCACCCCTCCACTTT
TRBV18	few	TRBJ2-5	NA	CASSPGLQETQYF	TGTGCCAGCTCACCGGGACTCCAAGAGACCCAGTACTTC
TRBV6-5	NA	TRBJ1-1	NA	CASSYSFRANTEAFF	TGTGCCAGCAGTTACTCGTTCAGGGCGAACACTGAAGCTTTCTTT
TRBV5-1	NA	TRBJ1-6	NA	CASQGLADNSPLHF	TGCGCCAGCCAGGGCCTGGCGGATAATTCACCCCTCCACTTT
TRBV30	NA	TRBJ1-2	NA	CAWSTTDGYTF	TGTGCCTGGAGTACCACTGATGGCTACACCTTC
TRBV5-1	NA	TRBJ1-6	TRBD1	CASRGQGTNSPLHF	TGCGCCAGCAGGGGACAGGGAACGAATTCACCCCTCCACTTT
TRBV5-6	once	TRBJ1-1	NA	CASSLRWANTEAFF	TGTGCCAGCAGCTTGAGGTGGGCGAACACTGAAGCTTTCTTT
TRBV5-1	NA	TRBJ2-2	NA	CASSLGAGEVGELFF	TGCGCCAGCAGCTTGGGGGCAGGGGAAGTCGGGGAGCTGTTTTTT
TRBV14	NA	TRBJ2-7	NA	CASSKYLRTDNSYEQYF	TGTGCCAGCAGCAAATACCTCCGGACAGATAATTCCTACGAGCAGTACTTC
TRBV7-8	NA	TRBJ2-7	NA	CASSLVAAGTYNEQYF	TGTGCCAGCAGCTTAGTTGCGGCGGGGACTTACAACGAGCAGTACTTC
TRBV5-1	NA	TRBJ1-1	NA	CASSLASAGDTEAFF	TGCGCCAGCAGCTTGGCCTCGGCAGGGGACACTGAAGCTTTCTTT
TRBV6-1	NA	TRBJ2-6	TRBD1	CASSEAEQGAAGANVLTF	TGTGCCAGCAGTGAAGCGGAGCAGGGGGCTGCTGGGGCCAACGTCCTGACTTTC
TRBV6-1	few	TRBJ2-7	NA	CATSPGDTPYEQYF	TGTGCCACATCCCCGGGGGATACACCCTACGAGCAGTACTTC
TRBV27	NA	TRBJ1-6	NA	CASSQLPGSPLHF	TGTGCCAGCAGTCAACTCCCGGGGTCACCCCTCCACTTT
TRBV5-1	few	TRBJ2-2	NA	CASSLDLAGESTGELFF	TGCGCCAGCAGCTTGGATCTGGCAGGGGAGAGTACCGGGGAGCTGTTTTTT
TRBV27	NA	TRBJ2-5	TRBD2	CASRPSPAGRQETQYF	TGTGCCAGCAGGCCCTCCCCAGCGGGGCGGCAGGAGACCCAGTACTTC
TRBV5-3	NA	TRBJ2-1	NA	CARSPGTRVYNEQFF	TGTGCCAGAAGCCCCGGGACACGGGTTTACAATGAGCAGTTCTTC